The 27 T cell receptor beta chains reported below all come from one sample, sequenced in a study of blood T cells in healthy people across ages. The authors ran a second PCR of 7 to 11 cycles using a sample-barcoded 5' primer and a J-beta primer mix. TCRdb called the 5' RACE reads again in MiXCR, with one record for every CDR3 protein. The sample holds around 1,000,000 distinct CDR3 sequences, around 27% seen once. These data were also filed under a second study, of T cells of mothers and their children.

The specimen sequenced was blood. The receptor source for this set is a girl aged 2 to 9 in good health.

V and J are TRBV15 and TRBJ2-5; D is perhaps TRBD2 (5 bases). CDR1 LNHNV and CDR2 YYDKDF come from the germline V gene (reference sequence). CDR3 length: 14 residues. Trimming removed 0 bases at V and 3 bases at J, with 8 bases between. DNA of the CDR3: TGTGCCACCAGCAGAGATTTCGGGGAAGAGACCCAGTACTTC. It is translated as CATSRDFGEETQYF.

The chain links TRBV6-2 or TRBV6-3 to TRBJ2-5; 9 bases map to TRBD1. The CDR3 runs to 15 residues. Germline CDR1 MNHEY, CDR2 SVGEGT. Trimming at V came to 2 bases and at J to 4 bases, leaving 5 bases not matched to a gene. DNA for the CDR3: TGTGCCAGCAGTTACGGTGGGACAGGGCTAGAGACCCAGTACTTC. Encoded protein: CASSYGGTGLETQYF.

The chain carries TRBV24-1 and TRBJ2-1, with a possible D match to TRBD1 (5 bases). Germline V CDR1 and CDR2: KGHDR, SFDVKD. This CDR3 has 16 amino acids. V lost 1 base and J 6 bases, leaving 15 bases between the germline ends. CDR3 sequence: CATSDFEGALVNEQFF. CDR3 nucleotides: TGTGCCACCAGTGATTTTGAAGGGGCTTTGGTCAATGAGCAGTTCTTC.

This clonotype was seen a handful of times. This chain connects TRBV12-3 or TRBV12-4 to TRBJ1-4; possibly TRBD1 for D (5 bases). This CDR3 has 13 amino acids. Deletions cut 6 bases from V and 6 bases from J, with 11 bases between. CDR3 residues: CASSPRRDEKLFF. The CDR3 nucleotides read TGTGCCAGCAGCCCCCGCAGGGATGAAAAACTGTTTTTT.

DNA of the CDR3: TGTGCCACCAGCAGATATACAGGGGGTTCCGGCGAGCAGTACTTC. This gives the protein CATSRYTGGSGEQYF. The chain is built from TRBV15 and TRBJ2-7, with 8 bases identical to TRBD1. The germline V gene encodes CDR1 LNHNV and CDR2 YYDKDF (reference sequence). The length of the CDR3 is 15 residues. J was trimmed by 6 bases and V by 2 bases; bases with no gene match: 9.

As to this clonotype: Mismatch with germline at one junction end may stem from a read error. J is TRBJ2-5 and V is TRBV12-3 or TRBV12-4, with TRBD2 matching over 13 bases. This CDR3 spans 12 amino acids. The CDR3 DNA is TGTGCCAGCACTAAGGGACTAGCGGGGCAATTCTTC. Translation: CASTKGLAGQFF.

This clonotype has just a few counts. The rearrangement links TRBV6-5 to TRBJ1-2, with 11 bases aligning to TRBD1. V was pared by 5 bases and J by 4 bases, with 6 bases of the junction left unmatched. This CDR3 has 15 amino acids. CDR1 and CDR2 from the germline V gene are MNHEY and SVGAGI. CDR3 in DNA: TGTGCCAGCAGTGAAATGGGACAGGGGGGCTATGGCTACACCTTC. Translating it yields CASSEMGQGGYGYTF.

This clonotype was counted a few times. The chain uses TRBV11-1 and TRBJ1-2; D is ambiguous. Trimming cost V 5 bases and J 6 bases, with 19 bases left between them. Germline-derived CDR1 and CDR2 are SGHAT and FQDESV (reference sequence). CDR3 length equals 15 residues. The CDR3 DNA sequence: TGTGCCAGCAGCCATTTGGAGGAGGGAACGGATGGCTACACCTTC. Translation gives CASSHLEEGTDGYTF.

In its sample, this clonotype was seen once. V usage is TRBV28 and J usage is TRBJ2-3, with 7 bases matching TRBD2. CDR3 size: 14 residues. V was clipped by 6 bases and J by 4 bases; unmatched bases: 7. Germline values: CDR1 MDHEN, CDR2 SYDVKM. CDR3 in DNA: TGTGCCAGCAGCCAGACTAGCCAACCAGATACGCAGTATTTT. Protein sequence: CASSQTSQPDTQYF.

This rearrangement joins TRBV20-1 to TRBJ1-5; D is ambiguous. With 6 bases removed from V and 4 bases from J, the gap between germline ends came to 19 bases. This CDR3 spans 15 amino acids. CDR1 DFQATT and CDR2 SNEGSKA come from the germline V gene (reference sequence). In DNA form, the CDR3 reads TGCAGTGCGGGGAAACGCCACGGCACAAATCAGCCCCAGCATTTT. Translation gives CSAGKRHGTNQPQHF.

V and J are TRBV5-5 and TRBJ2-3, with 12 bases aligning to TRBD2. Trimming cost V 4 bases and J 7 bases; bases outside gene matches: 7. The CDR3 totals 15 residues. Per germline, CDR1 SGHKS and CDR2 YYEKEE (reference sequence). The CDR3 DNA reads TGTGCCAGCAGCCCTCTAGCGGGAGGGTTTTATACGCAGTATTTT. Its translation is CASSPLAGGFYTQYF.

V gene TRBV10-3 combines with J gene TRBJ2-3; TRBD2 agrees at 8 bases. The J segment lost 2 bases and the V segment lost 3 bases, leaving 7 bases of the junction unmatched. The CDR3 runs 16 residues. Germline CDR1 is ENHRY and CDR2 is SYGVKD. The chain's CDR3 is CAISDLQAGVTDTQYF. The CDR3 DNA reads as TGTGCCATCAGTGACCTACAAGCGGGGGTCACAGATACGCAGTATTTT.

The chain joins TRBV20-1 to TRBJ2-5, with D perhaps given as TRBD1 or TRBD2 (6 bases each). Deletions cut 0 bases from V and 0 bases from J, with 14 bases between. CDR1 is DFQATT and CDR2 is SNEGSKA in the germline V gene (reference sequence). The CDR3 length is 16 residues. For the CDR3, the DNA is TGCAGTGCTAGAGATTGGAGGGGGACGTACCAAGAGACCCAGTACTTC. Its protein is CSARDWRGTYQETQYF.

The rearrangement uses TRBV10-3 and TRBJ1-2, with unresolved D. The CDR3 contains 15 residues. Trimming took off 4 bases at V and 5 bases at J, with 17 bases between the two ends. Germline V lookup: CDR1 ENHRY, CDR2 SYGVKD. CDR3: CAISGGSEEPYGYTF. The DNA of the CDR3 is TGTGCCATCAGTGGCGGGTCCGAAGAACCATATGGCTACACCTTC.

This chain uses TRBV7-3 with TRBJ2-3; tentatively, D is TRBD2 (5 bases). The germline CDR1 and CDR2 sequences are SGHTA and FQGTGA. This CDR3 is 16 amino acids long. Deletions cut 5 bases from V and 4 bases from J, with 19 bases between. The CDR3 spells CASSTLRQAGADTQYF. DNA for the CDR3: TGTGCCAGCAGCACCTTACGGCAAGCCGGGGCAGATACGCAGTATTTT.

The chain carries TRBV5-6 and TRBJ2-1, with D perhaps matching TRBD2 (6 bases). Germline CDR1 is SGHDT and CDR2 is YYEEEE. V gave up 1 base and J gave up 5 bases, with 13 bases separating them. The CDR3 runs to 15 residues. The CDR3 coding sequence is TGTGCCAGCAGCTTGCTACCGGAGGGAAACAATGAGCAGTTCTTC. Its protein is CASSLLPEGNNEQFF.

The chain joins TRBV20-1 to TRBJ1-4, with a weak D call TRBD1 (6 bases). Germline V gene data show CDR1 as DFQATT and CDR2 as SNEGSKA (reference sequence). This CDR3 is built from 14 residues. V was pared by 6 bases and J by 2 bases, with 13 bases between. The DNA of the CDR3 is TGCAGTGCCCCGCGGACAGATACTAATGAAAAACTGTTTTTT. It encodes CSAPRTDTNEKLFF.

The chain uses TRBV29-1 and TRBJ2-5; D is undetermined. The J call may be in error: the DNA end matches TRBJ2-1 better. This CDR3 has 10 amino acids. Germline V gene data show CDR1 as SQVTM and CDR2 as ANQGSEA. Here the CDR3 reads CSVHLAGQFF. The CDR3 coding sequence is TGCAGCGTACATTTGGCCGGACAGTTCTTC.

CDR3 nucleotides: TGTGCCAGCAGTTCAAGCGGGCGTCTTATCCTCTACGAGCAGTACTTC. It encodes CASSSSGRLILYEQYF. The V gene is TRBV27, the J gene TRBJ2-5, with D tentatively TRBD2 (6 bases). The better agreement between TRBJ2-7 and the DNA end casts doubt on the J call. CDR1 is MNHEY, CDR2 SMNVEV, per germline (reference sequence). The CDR3 extends over 16 amino acids.

There are a few counts of this clonotype. The chain carries TRBV20-1 and TRBJ2-1; 12 nucleotides match TRBD1. V dropped 7 bases and J dropped 6; count of bases not matched to a gene: 10. CDR3 length: 15 amino acids. Looked up from germline, CDR1 is DFQATT and CDR2 is SNEGSKA (reference sequence). Written as DNA, the CDR3 is TGCAGTGTTAAATCTTTGGGACAGGGGGCCAATGAGCAGTTCTTC. It is translated as CSVKSLGQGANEQFF.

The chain joins TRBV7-9 to TRBJ2-1; TRBD1 aligns across 11 bases. Germline trimming cut 4 bases from V and 6 bases from J; bases unmatched to any gene: 2. CDR3 length: 14 residues. Germline V gene sequence: CDR1 SEHNR, CDR2 FQNEAQ (reference sequence). The CDR3 here is CASSSGTGGNEQFF. The CDR3, as DNA: TGTGCCAGCAGCTCCGGGACAGGGGGCAATGAGCAGTTCTTC.

J is TRBJ2-4 and V is TRBV15, with no clear D. Germline V gene data show CDR1 as LNHNV and CDR2 as YYDKDF (reference sequence). Trimming shortened V by 2 bases and J by 1 base, and 9 bases separated the two germline ends. This CDR3 is built from 15 residues. CDR3 protein: CATSRNGDAKNIQYF. The CDR3 nucleotides are TGTGCCACCAGCAGAAACGGAGACGCCAAAAACATTCAGTACTTC.

The CDR3 is CASSQATGGMSPLHF. The CDR3 DNA reads as TGTGCCAGCAGCCAGGCGACAGGGGGCATGTCACCCCTCCACTTT. The chain has TRBV4-2 and TRBJ1-6; TRBD1 matches at 10 bases. Germline assignment: CDR1 LGHNA and CDR2 YNFKEQ. The CDR3 runs to 15 residues. After removal of 3 bases from V and 10 bases from J, the junction contained 6 bases not matched to a gene.

The chain combines TRBV20-1 with TRBJ1-4; D gene unclear. Germline CDR1 is DFQATT and CDR2 is SNEGSKA (reference sequence). The CDR3 consists of 12 residues. The CDR3 here is CSAGLIGEKLFF. The CDR3 DNA sequence: TGCAGCGCCGGGCTTATTGGGGAAAAACTGTTTTTT.

In this sample, this clonotype turned up a few times. V and J are TRBV20-1 and TRBJ2-2; 8 bases align to TRBD2. Germline CDR1 reads DFQATT; CDR2 reads SNEGSKA (reference sequence). CDR3 length: 16 amino acids. Losses at the gene ends were 0 bases for V and 5 bases for J; bases not matched to a gene: 8. CDR3 DNA sequence: TGCAGTGCTAGAGACTGGGCTAGCGGGTTGACCGGGGAGCTGTTTTTT. Residues: CSARDWASGLTGELFF.

V and J are TRBV12-3 or TRBV12-4 and TRBJ2-2; no definite D call. Between the trimmed V and J ends, which lost 3 bases and 1 base, there was a span of 15 bases. The CDR3 sequence is 17 residues long. In nucleotides, the CDR3 is TGTGCCAGCAGTTTTACGCGTCTGCCCAAGAACACCGGGGAGCTGTTTTTT. It is translated as CASSFTRLPKNTGELFF.

The chain combines TRBV7-8 with TRBJ2-5; D is perhaps TRBD1 (6 bases). The DNA end is a closer match to TRBJ2-7, so the J assignment may be wrong. Germline V lookup: CDR1 SGHVS, CDR2 FQNEAQ. This CDR3 has 16 amino acids. The CDR3 region has the DNA TGTGCCAGCAGCGCTTATGTCTGGGACACCACCTACGAGCAGTACTTC. Encoded protein: CASSAYVWDTTYEQYF.